The sequence of this T cell receptor (beta chain) was determined in a study of spatial heterogeneity in lung cancer. Looking at the study overall: Strong correlation was found between tumor-region TCR transcript counts and a T cell module score from matched bulk RNA-seq.

Regarding the study as a whole: One measure, the expanded intratumoral alpha and beta TCR count, tracked tumor mutation counts. Coverage was estimated at roughly 7.3% of tumor T cells for alpha chains and roughly 12% for beta chains.

TCRdb ran MiXCR on the 5' RACE reads and lists one entry per CDR3 protein. This sample has fewer than 10,000 distinct CDR3 sequences, with roughly 7% found just once. Time point noted: sample taken at primary tumor resection. Frozen PBMC, nontumor lung or tumor provided whole RNA, which was sequenced unsorted. Trimming cost V 7 bases and J 1 base, with 13 bases left between them. The CDR3 loop spans 13 amino acids. Germline CDR1 SQVTM, CDR2 ANQGSEA. This clonotype came up many times. No antigen is known for it. A library made for alpha chains picked up this beta chain off target, so its size means little.

This clonotype was obtained from a female donor with early-stage non-small cell lung cancer. This chain connects TRBV29-1 to TRBJ1-1, with D maybe TRBD1 (6 bases). Sequenced here: lung tumor tissue, sampled at surgery. The CDR3 DNA reads TGCAGCGCCAACTTGGACAGGAACACTGAAGCTTTCTTT. Its translation: CSANLDRNTEAFF.